The rows below give T cell receptor beta chains drawn from one sample of a study of response to subunit inactivated influenza vaccine. TCRdb processed the RT-PCR reads anew with MiXCR; each CDR3 protein has one entry. Of 610,000 or so distinct CDR3 sequences in the sample, 14% are singletons; the top ten hold roughly 11%. Sequencing was performed on PBMCs from blood, taken 12 days after vaccination. Receptor source: a man over 45 who received an inactivated influenza vaccine. Both conserved end residues are part of each CDR3. A D gene is named only where the DNA matches it firmly. Only some rows state a clone size, as once, few, many or a class for expanded clones.

>NA|NA|TRBJ2-3|TRBV20-1
TGCAGTGCTAGCCTGCTATCCACAGATACGCAGTATTTT
CSASLLSTDTQYF
>NA|NA|TRBJ2-3|TRBV5-1
TGCGCCAGCAGCTTGACGGGGACGGCAGATACGCAGTATTTT
CASSLTGTADTQYF
>few|NA|TRBJ2-7|TRBV12-3/TRBV12-4
TGTGCCAGCCGGACAGATACCTACGAGCAGTACTTC
CASRTDTYEQYF
>many|NA|TRBJ2-7|TRBV6-5
TGTGCCAGCAGTTACTCGGACGGGACCTACGAGCAGTACTTC
CASSYSDGTYEQYF
>NA|NA|TRBJ2-1|TRBV28
TGTGCCAGCAGTATTACAGGGCCCTACAATGAGCAGTTCTTC
CASSITGPYNEQFF
>NA|TRBD2|TRBJ2-5|TRBV3-1
TGTGCCAGCAGCCAAGATCGGTACCTAGCGGGGGCCACGGCGGAGACCCAGTACTTC
CASSQDRYLAGATAETQYF
>NA|NA|TRBJ1-1|TRBV7-9
TGTGCCAGCAGCCCCGGGGCAGGGAAGATGAACACTGAAGCTTTCTTT
CASSPGAGKMNTEAFF
>few|TRBD2|TRBJ2-7|TRBV18
TGTGCCAGCTCATCCTTGGCGGGGGGATCCTACGAGCAGTACTTC
CASSSLAGGSYEQYF
>NA|NA|TRBJ2-3|TRBV20-1
TGCAGTGCCCGATGGACAGCCACTAGCACAGATACGCAGTATTTT
CSARWTATSTDTQYF
>few|NA|TRBJ2-7|TRBV7-2
TGTGCCAGCAGCTCCCGGTCGTCCGAGCAGTACTTC
CASSSRSSEQYF
>NA|NA|TRBJ2-2|TRBV5-4
TGTGCCAGCAGCTTCGGGGGACAAAACACCGGGGAGCTGTTTTTT
CASSFGGQNTGELFF
>NA|NA|TRBJ1-4|TRBV20-1
TGCAGTGCTAGTTCGAGCACACAGGGTGGAGGAAAACTGTTTTTT
CSASSSTQGGGKLFF
>few|NA|TRBJ2-5|TRBV2
TGTGCCAGCGGGCTTCGGAACGGAGAGACCCAGTACTTC
CASGLRNGETQYF
>NA|TRBD1|TRBJ2-2|TRBV12-3/TRBV12-4
TGTGCCAGCAGTACCACGACCCTTCCGGGACAGGCCCAGAACACCGGGGAGCTGTTTTTT
CASSTTTLPGQAQNTGELFF
>few|TRBD1|TRBJ1-2|TRBV20-1
TGCAGTGCTCAGGAGACAGGGTTTATGAACTATGGCTACACCTTC
CSAQETGFMNYGYTF
>NA|TRBD1|TRBJ2-1|TRBV11-2
TGTGCCAGCAGCTTAGATGCGTCAGGGGGTATGAGCTCCTACAATGAGCAGTTCTTC
CASSLDASGGMSSYNEQFF
>few|NA|TRBJ2-4|TRBV6-1
TGTGCCAGCAGTGACACGGGGGAGCTAGCCAAAAACATTCAGTACTTC
CASSDTGELAKNIQYF
>NA|NA|TRBJ1-2|TRBV7-8
TGTGCTAGCAGCCTAGGGCGGAGGAGGGGGGCGCATGGCTACACCTTC
CASSLGRRRGAHGYTF
>NA|TRBD1|TRBJ1-2|TRBV10-2
TGCGCCAGCAGTACCCCGGGACAGAGCTATGGCTACACCTTC
CASSTPGQSYGYTF
>NA|NA|TRBJ1-1|TRBV11-2
TGTGCCAGCAGCCGCGAGGGACGGACGGCTTTCTTT
CASSREGRTAFF
>NA|NA|TRBJ2-5|TRBV10-2
TGCGCCAGCAGTTATGCCCTAGAGACCCAGTACTTC
CASSYALETQYF
>NA|NA|TRBJ1-2|TRBV6-1
TGTGCCAGCAGACCTGGGGGCGCGCGGGGTGGCTACACCTTC
CASRPGGARGGYTF
>few|NA|TRBJ2-3|TRBV27
TGTGCCAGCAGCCGAACTAGTGCTACTTGGCGCGATACGCAGTATTTT
CASSRTSATWRDTQYF
>NA|NA|TRBJ2-2|TRBV6-1
TGTGCCAGCATGCAACAGTCGAACACCGGGGAGCTGTTTTTT
CASMQQSNTGELFF
>NA|NA|TRBJ2-1|TRBV7-2
TGTGCCAGCAGCTTCGCTAGCCGCACTGAGCAGTTCTTC
CASSFASRTEQFF
>many|TRBD2|TRBJ2-2|TRBV7-3
TGTGCCAGCAGCGTACTAGCGGGAGGAACCGGGGAGCTGTTTTTT
CASSVLAGGTGELFF
>few|TRBD1|TRBJ1-1|TRBV10-3
TGTGCCATCAGTGAATATGGACAGGGGCCTAACACTGAAGCTTTCTTT
CAISEYGQGPNTEAFF
>few|NA|TRBJ1-1|TRBV21-1
TGTGCCAGCTGCAACGCCGGGCCCCGAGGGGACACTGAAGCTTTCTTT
CASCNAGPRGDTEAFF
>few|NA|TRBJ2-1|TRBV5-5
TGTGCCAGCAGCTTGGAGGGAGCCCCTCTAGAGAATGAGCAGTTCTTC
CASSLEGAPLENEQFF
>few|TRBD2|TRBJ2-5|TRBV29-1
TGCAGCGCTGGACTAGCAGGGGCCCAAGAGACCCAGTACTTC
CSAGLAGAQETQYF
>few|NA|TRBJ2-7|TRBV27
TGTGCCAGCAGTTTGAAGGGGACCTACGAGCAGTACTTC
CASSLKGTYEQYF
>NA|NA|TRBJ2-5|TRBV3-1
TGTGCCAGCAGCCATAGCAGGGGAAAAGAGACCCAGTACTTC
CASSHSRGKETQYF
>NA|TRBD1|TRBJ1-3|TRBV6-1
TGTGCCAGCAGCGGGACAGCCTCTGGAAACACCATATATTTT
CASSGTASGNTIYF
>NA|NA|TRBJ1-1|TRBV12-3/TRBV12-4
TGTGCCAGCACGGAGGGGAACACTGAAGCTTTCTTT
CASTEGNTEAFF
>many|NA|TRBJ1-3|TRBV6-5
TGTGCCAGCAGTGCCTCTGGAAACACCATATATTTT
CASSASGNTIYF
>few|TRBD1|TRBJ1-2|TRBV20-1
TGCAGTGCTACGCTACAGGGGATCGATGGCTACACCTTC
CSATLQGIDGYTF
>few|NA|TRBJ2-7|TRBV20-1
TGCAGTGCAACCGGGACTCACTACGAGCAGTACTTC
CSATGTHYEQYF
>NA|TRBD1|TRBJ2-7|TRBV9
TGTGCCAGCAGCGGAGGACAGGGGATCGAGCAGTACTTC
CASSGGQGIEQYF
>NA|NA|TRBJ2-3|TRBV20-1
TGCAGTGCTAGACCGGGGGAGGGCACAGATACGCAGTATTTT
CSARPGEGTDTQYF
>NA|NA|TRBJ2-1|TRBV29-1
TGCAGCGTTGAAGAGTCCGTAAATGAGCAGTTCTTC
CSVEESVNEQFF
>NA|NA|TRBJ1-2|TRBV7-8
TGTGCCAGCAGCGGGCAGGGGTACTATGGCTACACCTTC
CASSGQGYYGYTF
>NA|NA|TRBJ2-2|TRBV7-9
TGTGCCAGCAGCTCCGCCGGGACTCTCACCGGGGAGCTGTTTTTT
CASSSAGTLTGELFF
>few|TRBD1|TRBJ2-7|TRBV20-1
TGCAGTGCTAGAGGGGACAGGGGGCTGTACGAGCAGTACTTC
CSARGDRGLYEQYF
>NA|TRBD2|TRBJ2-2|TRBV10-2
TGCGCCAGCATCCGGACTAGCGGGAGTCCATCCGGGGAGCTGTTTTTT
CASIRTSGSPSGELFF
>NA|NA|TRBJ1-5|TRBV20-1
TGCAGTGCTTTGGGGGAGGTCTATAGCAATCAGCCCCAGCATTTT
CSALGEVYSNQPQHF
>few|TRBD2|TRBJ2-7|TRBV6-2/TRBV6-3
TGTGCCAGCAGTATCCCTAGCGGGAGGGTGTTCTACGAGCAGTACTTC
CASSIPSGRVFYEQYF
>NA|NA|TRBJ2-5|TRBV3-1
TGTGCCAGCAGCCAAGATCCGGGCAGGCAAGAGACCCAGTACTTC
CASSQDPGRQETQYF
>few|TRBD2|TRBJ2-1|TRBV7-9
TGTGCCAGCAGCGCGAGGACTAGCGAGCTAAGGGAGCAGTTCTTC
CASSARTSELREQFF
>few|NA|TRBJ2-5|TRBV14
TGTGCCAGCAGCCAGCTCCCAAGCGGGACCCAGTACTTC
CASSQLPSGTQYF
>few|NA|TRBJ1-1|TRBV20-1
TGCAGTGCTAGTGCAGGGAACACTGAAGCTTTCTTT
CSASAGNTEAFF
>many|NA|TRBJ1-2|TRBV15
TGTGCCACCAGCAGGCCGACAGCCCAGGGCTATGGCTACACCTTC
CATSRPTAQGYGYTF